The rows below give T cell receptor beta chains drawn from one sample of a study of T cells in Graves' hyperthyroidism and ophthalmopathy. TCRdb re-called the multiplex PCR reads with MiXCR, one entry per CDR3 protein. The data show roughly 290,000 distinct CDR3 sequences, roughly 15% seen once. Specimen: blood. These receptor sequences come from a woman in her thirties or forties with Graves' hyperthyroidism. CDR3s include the opening cysteine and the closing phenylalanine or tryptophan. D genes are given only for firm matches. A clone size is listed for some rows: how often the clone was seen (once, few, many), or a class if it is expanded.

cdr3_aa cdr3_nt v_call d_call j_call clone_size
CSARQRGRQETQYF TGCAGTGCTAGACAGAGGGGGCGGCAAGAGACCCAGTACTTC TRBV20-1 TRBD1 TRBJ2-5 many
CASSLGTGISHEQYF TGTGCCAGCAGCTTAGGGACAGGGATAAGCCACGAGCAGTACTTC TRBV11-3 TRBD1 TRBJ2-7 many
CASSISSGRGYEQYF TGTGCCAGTAGTATCAGTAGCGGGAGGGGATACGAGCAGTACTTC TRBV19 TRBD2 TRBJ2-7 NA
CASSNRGITGEQYF TGTGCCAGCAGCAACCGGGGTATCACGGGCGAGCAGTACTTC TRBV6-1 NA TRBJ2-7 NA
CAWSIPGQGFYEQYF TGTGCCTGGAGTATTCCGGGACAGGGGTTCTACGAGCAGTACTTC TRBV30 TRBD1 TRBJ2-7 many
CASSFPIRVGEQYF TGTGCCAGCAGTTTCCCAATCAGGGTTGGGGAGCAGTACTTC TRBV28 NA TRBJ2-7 many
CSASRASGSVTDTQYF TGCAGTGCTAGTAGGGCTAGCGGGAGTGTAACAGATACGCAGTATTTT TRBV20-1 TRBD2 TRBJ2-3 few
CASGLSGFYQPQHF TGTGCTAGTGGTTTATCGGGGTTTTATCAGCCCCAGCATTTT TRBV12-5 NA TRBJ1-5 many
CAISERTGGSDTQYF TGTGCCATCAGTGAACGGACAGGGGGGTCCGATACGCAGTATTTT TRBV10-3 TRBD1 TRBJ2-3 many
CASSRVERPYEQYF TGTGCCAGCTCTCGGGTCGAGCGCCCCTACGAGCAGTACTTC TRBV28 NA TRBJ2-7 many
CASSLVTEEDTQYF TGTGCCAGCAGCTTAGTGACAGAGGAAGATACGCAGTATTTT TRBV7-8 NA TRBJ2-3 many
CASSPWTSSYEQYF TGTGCCAGCAGCCCTTGGACCAGCTCCTACGAGCAGTACTTC TRBV28 NA TRBJ2-7 many
CASSTGGREKLFF TGTGCCAGCAGTACCGGGGGGCGTGAAAAACTGTTTTTT TRBV12-3/TRBV12-4 NA TRBJ1-4 NA
CASSLPAGVGGELFF TGTGCCAGCAGTTTACCAGCGGGAGTGGGCGGGGAGCTGTTTTTT TRBV12-3/TRBV12-4 TRBD2 TRBJ2-2 NA
CAWKGPSFSYTEAFF TGTGCCTGGAAGGGGCCGAGTTTTTCCTACACTGAAGCTTTCTTT TRBV30 NA TRBJ1-1 many
CASSYDRANYGYTF TGTGCCAGTAGCTACGACAGAGCTAACTATGGCTACACCTTC TRBV19 NA TRBJ1-2 NA
CASSYQQGYNEQFF TGTGCCAGCAGCTACCAACAGGGATACAATGAGCAGTTCTTC TRBV13 NA TRBJ2-1 many
CASSLGYQVSGANVLTF TGTGCCAGCAGCTTAGGATATCAGGTCTCTGGGGCCAACGTCCTGACTTTC TRBV7-9 NA TRBJ2-6 NA
CASSGHLETQYF TGTGCCAGCAGTGGCCACCTAGAGACCCAGTACTTC TRBV25-1 NA TRBJ2-5 NA
CASRNDPRDGYTF TGCGCCAGCAGGAATGATCCCCGGGACGGCTACACCTTC TRBV5-1 NA TRBJ1-2 many
CASSPLGGEETQYF TGTGCCAGCAGCCCCCTCGGGGGGGAGGAGACCCAGTACTTC TRBV28 TRBD2 TRBJ2-5 many
CASSPLDQETQYF TGTGCCAGCAGCCCGTTGGATCAAGAGACCCAGTACTTC TRBV3-1 NA TRBJ2-5 many
CSASLAGNEQFF TGCAGTGCGTCTCTAGCGGGCAATGAGCAGTTCTTC TRBV20-1 TRBD2 TRBJ2-1 few
CASSLGLADVYNEQFF TGTGCCAGCAGCTTGGGACTAGCTGACGTCTACAATGAGCAGTTCTTC TRBV11-3 TRBD2 TRBJ2-1 many
CSARQGEDYGYTF TGCAGTGCTAGACAGGGAGAGGACTATGGCTACACCTTC TRBV20-1 NA TRBJ1-2 many
CASSLEGFANSPLHF TGTGCCAGCAGCTTAGAGGGTTTTGCAAATTCACCCCTCCACTTT TRBV11-2 NA TRBJ1-6 many
CASSGNRRDTQYF TGTGCCAGCAGTGGGAATAGACGCGATACGCAGTATTTT TRBV2 NA TRBJ2-3 many
CASSLAAQGTEAFF TGCGCCAGCAGCTTGGCGGCACAGGGGACTGAAGCTTTCTTT TRBV5-1 TRBD1 TRBJ1-1 many
CSVSSRGGSSYEQYF TGCAGTGTTTCAAGCCGGGGGGGGAGCTCCTACGAGCAGTACTTC TRBV20-1 TRBD2 TRBJ2-7 few
CASSSRVMNTEAFF TGTGCCAGCAGCTCGAGAGTTATGAACACTGAAGCTTTCTTT TRBV7-9 NA TRBJ1-1 many
CATSSLAGVEQETQYF TGTGCCACCAGCTCACTAGCGGGAGTGGAGCAAGAGACCCAGTACTTC TRBV24-1 TRBD2 TRBJ2-5 many
CASSLADYTF TGTGCCAGCAGCTTAGCGGACTACACCTTC TRBV7-9 NA TRBJ1-2 NA
CASSLLAGANEKLFF TGTGCCAGCAGCTTGCTAGCTGGGGCTAATGAAAAACTGTTTTTT TRBV5-5 NA TRBJ1-4 few
CAISEAGGKNNYGYTF TGTGCCATCAGTGAGGCGGGGGGGAAGAATAACTATGGCTACACCTTC TRBV10-3 NA TRBJ1-2 many
CASSLSGVYGYTF TGTGCCAGCAGCTTGTCAGGAGTCTATGGCTACACCTTC TRBV5-5 NA TRBJ1-2 many
CASSLVSQNTEAFF TGTGCCAGCAGTTTAGTATCGCAGAACACTGAAGCTTTCTTT TRBV28 NA TRBJ1-1 many
CASSLAGGLTDTQYF TGTGCCAGCAGTCTAGCGGGAGGGCTCACAGATACGCAGTATTTT TRBV12-3/TRBV12-4 TRBD2 TRBJ2-3 many
CASSFGVYEQYF TGTGCCAGCAGTTTTGGTGTATACGAGCAGTACTTC TRBV28 NA TRBJ2-7 many
CASSFKSTGGEQFF TGTGCCAGCAGCTTCAAAAGCACTGGCGGTGAGCAGTTCTTC TRBV11-2 NA TRBJ2-1 many
CASSLRPGQEYTGELFF TGCGCCAGCAGCTTAAGGCCAGGGCAGGAGTACACCGGGGAGCTGTTTTTT TRBV5-1 NA TRBJ2-2 few
CASSQGWSTDTQYF TGTGCCAGCAGCCAGGGCTGGTCCACAGATACGCAGTATTTT TRBV3-1 NA TRBJ2-3 many
CASSFRDGRTDTQYF TGTGCCAGCAGTTTCAGGGACGGGCGCACAGATACGCAGTATTTT TRBV28 NA TRBJ2-3 many
CATSDSSYNGQFF TGTGCCACTTCGGACAGCTCCTACAATGGGCAGTTCTTC TRBV24-1 NA TRBJ2-1 NA
CASIKTPGTGVGMNTEAFF TGTGCCAGCATCAAAACCCCCGGGACAGGGGTTGGGATGAACACTGAAGCTTTCTTT TRBV11-2 TRBD1 TRBJ1-1 many
CASSYQDQKYF TGTGCCAGCAGTTACCAGGATCAGAAGTACTTC TRBV7-9 NA TRBJ2-7 NA
CASSPRRRSHEQYF TGTGCCAGCAGTCCAAGGAGACGTTCCCACGAGCAGTACTTC TRBV12-3/TRBV12-4 NA TRBJ2-7 few
CASSPGTSGIETQYF TGTGCCAGCAGTCCCGGGACTAGCGGGATAGAGACCCAGTACTTC TRBV6-1 TRBD2 TRBJ2-5 many
CASSSDRGNSPLHF TGTGCCAGCAGTTCGGACAGGGGGAATTCACCCCTCCACTTT TRBV28 TRBD1 TRBJ1-6 NA
CSVFGTSGSPGELFF TGCAGCGTTTTTGGAACTAGCGGGTCCCCCGGGGAGCTGTTTTTT TRBV29-1 TRBD2 TRBJ2-2 few
CASSPAFGDTDTQYF TGTGCCAGCAGCCCAGCTTTCGGAGATACAGATACGCAGTATTTT TRBV12-3/TRBV12-4 NA TRBJ2-3 many
CSARDPGQVTNEQFF TGCAGTGCTAGAGATCCGGGACAGGTAACAAATGAGCAGTTCTTC TRBV20-1 TRBD1 TRBJ2-1 many
CASSLSTSPLHF TGTGCCAGCAGTTTATCGACTTCACCCCTCCACTTT TRBV28 NA TRBJ1-6 NA
CASSREVAGRETQYF TGCGCCAGCAGTCGCGAGGTAGCGGGAAGAGAGACCCAGTACTTC TRBV5-1 TRBD2 TRBJ2-5 NA
CASSSRTSGIVETQYF TGTGCCAGCAGTTCTCGGACTAGCGGGATTGTGGAGACCCAGTACTTC TRBV28 TRBD2 TRBJ2-5 many
CSASLRGRADGEQYF TGCAGTGCTAGTCTGCGCGGGAGGGCCGATGGGGAGCAGTACTTC TRBV20-1 TRBD2 TRBJ2-7 many
CASSAPRTGSGRGEQFF TGTGCCAGCAGCGCACCACGGACAGGGTCAGGAAGGGGGGAGCAGTTCTTC TRBV28 TRBD1 TRBJ2-1 many
CASSTGFNYEQYF TGTGCCAGCAGTACGGGGTTTAACTACGAGCAGTACTTC TRBV6-2/TRBV6-3 NA TRBJ2-7 few